This entry is about one T cell receptor (beta chain). The antigen is undetermined. This specimen belongs to a study of T cell responses to AZD1222 COVID-19 vaccine. V shed 10 bases and J shed 0 bases, with 12 bases lying between them. Germline CDR1 reads MNHEY; CDR2 reads SVGAGI. The CDR3 consists of 13 residues. General observations from the study: Reports say nearly half of spike-specific TCRs go after unmutated variant regions. Clonal diversity may have been underestimated, and the donors were mostly white British, with more females than males. Recipients of two AZD1222 doses showed rising Spike-specific TCR breadth and depth.

Investigators merged groups given second doses at roughly 4 or roughly 12 weeks. TCRdb keeps only in-frame clones here, not all; method: immunoSEQ multiplex PCR. The data contain roughly 99,000 clones, 87% of them singletons. The chain couples TRBV6-5 to TRBJ1-1, with a tentative D call TRBD1 (6 bases). This specimen was peripheral blood, taken 28 days after the second AZD1222 dose. This TCR derives from an adult who received the AZD1222 COVID-19 vaccine. The chain's CDR3 is CATTGQLNTEAFF. Here the CDR3 DNA reads TGTGCCACCACCGGACAGCTGAACACTGAAGCTTTCTTT.